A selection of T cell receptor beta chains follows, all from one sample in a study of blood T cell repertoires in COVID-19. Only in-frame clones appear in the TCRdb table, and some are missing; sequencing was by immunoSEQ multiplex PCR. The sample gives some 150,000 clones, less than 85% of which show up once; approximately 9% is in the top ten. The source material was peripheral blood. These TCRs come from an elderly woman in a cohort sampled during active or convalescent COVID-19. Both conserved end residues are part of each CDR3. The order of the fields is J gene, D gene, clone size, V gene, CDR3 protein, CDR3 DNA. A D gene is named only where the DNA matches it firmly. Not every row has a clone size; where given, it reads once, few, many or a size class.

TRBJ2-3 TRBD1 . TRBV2 CASSVTGGQGTDTQYF TGTGCCAGCAGTGTCACTGGGGGACAGGGCACAGATACGCAGTATTTT
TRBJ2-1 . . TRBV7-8 CASSLVSWEQFF TGTGCCAGCAGCTTAGTGAGTTGGGAGCAGTTCTTC
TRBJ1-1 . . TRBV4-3 CASSQDSREAEAFF TGCGCCAGCAGCCAAGATTCCAGGGAGGCTGAAGCTTTCTTT
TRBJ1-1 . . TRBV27 CASSLLPMNTEAFF TGTGCCAGCAGCCTACTTCCTATGAACACTGAAGCTTTCTTT
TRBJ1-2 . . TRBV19 CASSIDPQSIYGYTF TGTGCCAGTAGTATAGATCCCCAAAGCATCTATGGCTACACCTTC
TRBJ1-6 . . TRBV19 CASSRRAGNNSPLHF TGTGCCAGTAGTAGAAGGGCGGGCAATAATTCACCCCTCCACTTT
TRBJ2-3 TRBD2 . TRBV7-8 CASSLLPFAGGADTQYF TGTGCCAGCAGCTTACTGCCGTTTGCGGGGGGGGCAGATACGCAGTATTTT
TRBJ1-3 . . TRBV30 CAWSGQIHSGNTIYF TGTGCCTGGAGTGGACAGATCCACTCTGGAAACACCATATATTTT
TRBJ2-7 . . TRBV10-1 CASSNTGRAGYFYEQYF TGCGCCAGCAGCAACACAGGTCGGGCAGGGTATTTCTACGAGCAGTACTTC
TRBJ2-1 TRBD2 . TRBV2 CASMGLAGGINEQFF TGTGCCAGCATGGGCCTAGCGGGGGGAATCAATGAGCAGTTCTTC
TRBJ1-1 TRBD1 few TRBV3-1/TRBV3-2 CASSQVPGTGNAEAFF TGTGCCAGCAGCCAAGTCCCCGGGACAGGGAACGCTGAAGCTTTCTTT
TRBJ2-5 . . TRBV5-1 CASSLGQRRETQYF TGCGCCAGCAGCTTAGGCCAGCGGAGGGAGACCCAGTACTTC
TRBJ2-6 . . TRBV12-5 CASGPGDGANVLTF TGTGCTAGTGGTCCGGGTGACGGGGCCAACGTCCTGACTTTC
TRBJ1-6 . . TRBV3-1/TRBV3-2 CASSQDRSGNSPLHF TGTGCCAGCAGCCAAGACAGGTCGGGAAATTCACCCCTCCACTTT
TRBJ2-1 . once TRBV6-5 CASSPQGLLNNEQFF TGTGCCAGCAGCCCACAGGGCCTATTAAACAATGAGCAGTTCTTC
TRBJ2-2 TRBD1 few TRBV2 CASSEQGLVGELFF TGTGCCAGCAGCGAACAGGGGTTGGTCGGGGAGCTGTTTTTT
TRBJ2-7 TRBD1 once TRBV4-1 CASSQDDRGEDEQYF TGCGCCAGCAGCCAAGATGACAGGGGGGAGGACGAGCAGTACTTC
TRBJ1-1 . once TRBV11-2 CASSRQNTEAFF TGTGCCAGCAGCCGACAGAACACTGAAGCTTTCTTT
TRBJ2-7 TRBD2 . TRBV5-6 CASSLGEAGDYEQYF TGTGCCAGCAGCTTGGGAGAGGCGGGGGATTACGAGCAGTACTTC
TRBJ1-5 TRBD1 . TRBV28 CASSEDRRLNQPQHF TGTGCCAGCAGTGAGGACAGGCGGTTAAATCAGCCCCAGCATTTT
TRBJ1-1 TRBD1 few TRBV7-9 CASSSGGSGQGETEAFF TGTGCCAGCAGCTCAGGCGGATCGGGACAGGGTGAGACTGAAGCTTTCTTT
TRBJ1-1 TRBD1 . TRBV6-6 CASSPGGTVAFF TGTGCCAGCAGTCCAGGGGGGACCGTCGCTTTCTTT
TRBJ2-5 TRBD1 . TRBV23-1 CASSQHRGAILRVYQETQYF TGCGCCAGCAGTCAACACAGGGGCGCCATTCTTAGGGTGTACCAAGAGACCCAGTACTTC
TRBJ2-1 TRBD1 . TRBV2 CASINRGDEQFF TGTGCCAGCATTAACAGGGGGGATGAGCAGTTCTTC
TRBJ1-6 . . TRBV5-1 CASSLEQGRGSPLHF TGCGCCAGCAGCTTGGAACAGGGAAGGGGTTCACCCCTCCACTTT
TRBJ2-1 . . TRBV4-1 CASSQDSTAFNEQFF TGCGCCAGCAGCCAAGACTCGACAGCATTCAATGAGCAGTTCTTC
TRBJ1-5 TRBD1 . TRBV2 CASRRTGGQPQHF TGTGCCAGCAGAAGGACAGGTGGTCAGCCCCAGCATTTT